The clone carrying this T cell receptor (beta chain) showed up just a few times. Its antigen is currently unknown. CDR3 length equals 13 residues. CDR1 is SGHTA and CDR2 is FQGTGA in the germline V gene. J lost 4 bases, V lost 5 bases, and 3 bases had no gene match. This specimen belongs to a study of immune cell composition in non-small cell lung cancer. Study conclusions and caveats: TIL tumour reactivity correlated with maximal tumour-associated clone frequency in adenocarcinoma.

The protocol was immunoSEQ multiplex PCR, while the TCRdb copy is restricted to in-frame clones and leaves out a portion. The sample has 2,000 or so clones; more than 75% are singletons. This clonotype was sampled from a human donor with non-small cell lung cancer. The sequencing input was lung tumor tissue. This chain connects TRBV7-3 to TRBJ1-1, with 8 bases aligning to TRBD1. CDR3 residues: CASSPTGGTEAFF. The CDR3 DNA is TGTGCCAGCAGCCCTACAGGGGGCACTGAAGCTTTCTTT.